The 13 T cell receptor beta chains in this list originate from one sample, sequenced in a study of T cell repertoires in cytomegalovirus infection (dated by TCRdb to the late 2010s). The sequencer was an Illumina HiSeq 1500. TCRdb took the public reads, trimmed them with fastp at Q25, ran MiXCR for clone calling and kept in-frame beta chains. When rows share a CDR3 protein, they turn into one entry using the most common DNA and genes. The sample records around 270,000 distinct CDR3 sequences, less than 9.5% of which are singletons. Over 12% of the sample belongs to the ten largest clones. Specimen: PBMCs. The source of these receptors is a human donor in good health (CMV status not recorded). Some clones in this sample may be carry-over from other donors' samples.

This clonotype has at least ten counts. V and J are TRBV7-2 and TRBJ2-7; 7 positions agree with TRBD2. This CDR3 comprises 15 residues. Germline CDR1 is SGHTA and CDR2 is FQGNSA. Losses at the gene ends were 2 bases for V and 2 bases for J; bases not matched to a gene: 6. The CDR3 sequence is CASSLPGRGAYEQYF. Here the CDR3 DNA reads TGTGCCAGCAGCTTACCAGGGAGGGGAGCCTACGAGCAGTACTTC.

This clonotype was observed many times. For the CDR3, the DNA is TGTGCCAGCACCCCGAAGGGGGCTAGCAATCAGCCCCAGCATTTT. Its translation is CASTPKGASNQPQHF. The chain carries TRBV6-1 and TRBJ1-5, with 7 positions matching TRBD1. The germline CDR1 and CDR2 sequences are MNHNS and SASEGT. V lost 7 bases, J lost 0 bases, and 6 bases stayed unmatched. The CDR3 is 15 residues long.

This clonotype was picked up many times. The rearrangement links TRBV12-3 or TRBV12-4 to TRBJ2-7, with D perhaps matching TRBD2 (7 bases). V shed 8 bases and J shed 1 base, with 15 bases lying between them. This CDR3 has 14 amino acids. The CDR3 nucleotides are TGTGCCAGCCGGACCGGGGGGCAATCCTACGAGCAGTACTTC. Encoded protein: CASRTGGQSYEQYF.

This clonotype was observed at least ten times. V is TRBV7-6 and J is TRBJ2-2, with D tentatively TRBD1 (6 bases). The germline gives CDR1 SGHVS, CDR2 FNYEAQ. CDR3 length equals 15 residues. The germline V and J ends were trimmed by 1 base and 0 bases, with 6 bases remaining between them. The DNA for the CDR3 is TGTGCCAGCAGCTTAGGGACAGCGAACACCGGGGAGCTGTTTTTT. This sequence encodes CASSLGTANTGELFF.

In this sample, this clonotype turned up many times. The rearrangement joins TRBV7-2 to TRBJ2-7, with TRBD2 matching 11 bases. This CDR3 has 15 amino acids. V dropped 4 bases and J dropped 2; count of bases not matched to a gene: 4. Germline V lookup: CDR1 SGHTA, CDR2 FQGNSA. Here the CDR3 reads CASSYGTSGPYEQYF. DNA of the CDR3: TGTGCCAGCAGCTACGGGACTAGCGGTCCCTACGAGCAGTACTTC. Using reference TRBV7-2 and TRBJ2-7 for the parts outside the CDR3, the full variable domain is GAGVSQSPSNKVTEKGKDVELRCDPISGHTALYWYRQSLGQGLEFLIYFQGNSAPDKSGLPSDRFSAERTGGSVSTLTIQRTQQEDSAVYLCASSYGTSGPYEQYFGPGTRLTVT.

This clonotype was counted only a few times. This chain links TRBV7-9 with TRBJ2-1; no clear D. Per the germline V gene, CDR1 is SEHNR and CDR2 is FQNEAQ (reference sequence). The CDR3 runs to 15 residues. V was shortened by 5 bases and J by 2 bases, with 13 bases between the two germline ends. Here the CDR3 reads CASSTAHGAYNEQFF. CDR3 DNA: TGTGCCAGCAGCACTGCTCACGGCGCCTACAATGAGCAGTTCTTC.

This clonotype was detected ten times or more. The chain has TRBV20-1 and TRBJ1-1, with D maybe TRBD1 (6 bases). Per germline, CDR1 DFQATT and CDR2 SNEGSKA (reference sequence). V was clipped by 1 base and J by 5 bases, with 14 bases between them. The CDR3 runs 14 residues. The CDR3 here is CSARGSQGGTEAFF. CDR3 DNA sequence: TGCAGTGCTAGAGGTTCACAGGGAGGTACTGAAGCTTTCTTT.

This clonotype came up many times. The chain couples TRBV7-2 to TRBJ1-2, with a tentative D call TRBD1 (6 bases). Germline V gives CDR1 SGHTA, CDR2 FQGNSA. The CDR3 spans 13 residues. Trimming pared 3 bases from V and 3 bases from J, leaving 8 bases between. For the CDR3, the DNA is TGTGCCAGCAGCTTCCCAGGGGACTATGGCTACACCTTC. Translated: CASSFPGDYGYTF.

This clonotype was counted at least ten times. V usage is TRBV7-9 and J usage is TRBJ1-6; 9 positions agree with TRBD1. The CDR3 loop spans 16 amino acids. The germline V gene encodes CDR1 SEHNR and CDR2 FQNEAQ (reference sequence). The V and J ends lost 4 bases and 5 bases, in that order; junction bases with no gene match: 6. The CDR3 nucleotides read TGTGCCAGCAGCTCGGGACAGGGCCCGAATAATTCACCCCTCCACTTT. It codes for CASSSGQGPNNSPLHF.

In this sample, this clonotype turned up many times. The chain uses TRBV7-2 and TRBJ2-7; D gene uncertain. This CDR3 contains 12 residues. V gave up 5 bases and J gave up 6 bases, with 11 bases separating them. Germline V lookup: CDR1 SGHTA, CDR2 FQGNSA. The CDR3 loop is CASSRPFSEQYF. In DNA, the CDR3 is TGTGCCAGCAGCCGCCCATTTTCCGAGCAGTACTTC.

The table lists this clonotype with many counts. The chain is built from TRBV7-2 and TRBJ2-3; D might be TRBD2 (6 bases). The germline V gene has CDR1 SGHTA and CDR2 FQGNSA. With 7 bases removed from V and 6 bases from J, the gap between germline ends came to 23 bases. This CDR3 has 16 residues. CDR3 sequence: CASNSLGGVVSDTQYF. DNA for the CDR3: TGTGCCAGCAACTCCCTCGGGGGAGTCGTTTCGGATACGCAGTATTTT. The complete variable domain, with remaining parts taken from reference TRBV7-2 and TRBJ2-3, reads GAGVSQSPSNKVTEKGKDVELRCDPISGHTALYWYRQSLGQGLEFLIYFQGNSAPDKSGLPSDRFSAERTGGSVSTLTIQRTQQEDSAVYLCASNSLGGVVSDTQYFGPGTRLTVL.

In its sample, this clonotype was seen many times. The chain combines TRBV7-2 with TRBJ1-6; D is undetermined. In germline, CDR1 is SGHTA, CDR2 FQGNSA. This CDR3 has 17 residues. Between the trimmed V and J ends, which lost 1 base and 7 bases, there was a span of 17 bases. The CDR3 sequence: CASSLDPTGRRNSPLHF. For the CDR3, the DNA is TGTGCCAGCAGCTTAGACCCCACCGGACGGAGAAATTCACCCCTCCACTTT.

This clonotype has more than one count but fewer than ten. CDR3 DNA: TGTGCCAGCAGCCTCCAGGGGCGGATCTACGAGCAGTACTTC. Its protein is CASSLQGRIYEQYF. This chain joins TRBV6-2 or TRBV6-3 and TRBJ2-7; TRBD1 might be the D (6 bases). Germline values: CDR1 MNHEY, CDR2 SVGEGT. The CDR3 is 14 residues long. Between the trimmed V and J ends, which lost 6 bases and 3 bases, there was a span of 15 bases.